The clone carrying this T cell receptor (beta chain) appeared many times. The antigen is not known. The germline gives CDR1 SNHLY, CDR2 FYNNEI. The ends were cut back, 6 bases at V and 0 bases at J, with 9 bases in the middle. The CDR3 is 13 amino acids. This sample was included in a study of early T cells in non-severe SARS-CoV-2 infection. Study details: Sequenced material consisted of bulk RNA (from unsorted whole blood), and chains were unpaired.

Researchers attached unique molecular identifiers to individual cDNA molecules. From the 5' RACE reads, TCRdb called clonotypes with MiXCR, one entry per CDR3 protein. Of 70,000 to 90,000 distinct CDR3 sequences in the sample, approximately 12% were seen once. Overall study results and limits: Private and CD4 specificities were missed by VDJdb matching, which favored anti-spike CD8 responses.

The sequence was obtained from an adult who was a healthcare worker with PCR-confirmed SARS-CoV-2 infection or an uninfected control (not recorded which). This sequence joins TRBV2 and TRBJ2-7; D is ambiguous. The material sequenced was whole blood. Written as DNA, the CDR3 is TGTGCCAGCAGAGTGGGAAGCTCCTACGAGCAGTACTTC. Amino acids: CASRVGSSYEQYF.